This entry features one T cell receptor beta chain sequence. Its cognate antigen has yet to be identified. One base away there is no much larger clone; base qualities are not given. The source of the sample is a study of T-cell memory formation after mild COVID-19 (dated by TCRdb to the early 2020s). Regarding the research as a whole: Most TCR sequence clusters were specific to one of the two donors. In two donors, T-cell clones that expanded and contracted after mild COVID-19 were followed by sequencing TCRalpha and TCRbeta repertoires longitudinally. The cohort was made up of two young adult volunteers, one female and one male, who were previously healthy. Paper-wide results and their limitations: Whether the second-wave clones peaking on day 37 were SARS-CoV-2 specific was not confirmed. Contracting CD4+ clones turned up mainly in the CM and EM memory subsets, whereas EMRA was where CD8+ clones were enriched. The study covered only a couple of mild cases, and larger cohorts including severe cases with pre-infection samples were considered necessary. From day 15 to 85, contracting clones showed balanced CD4/CD8 phenotypes, whereas a second wave of clones that expanded from day 15 to 37 leaned towards CD4+. Some responding clones were detected in pre-infection memory, which suggested that pre-existing cross-reactive memory T cells had joined the SARS-CoV-2 response.

Ficoll-Paque density gradient centrifugation was used to isolate PBMCs. The sequencing machine was an Illumina NovaSeq 6000. TCRalpha and TCRbeta cDNA libraries were built by 5'RACE with constant-segment primers, adding sample barcodes and unique molecular identifiers. Trizol reagent was used to extract RNA from every sample. The libraries were amplified in two PCR steps, and the second step added a second sample barcode and Illumina TruSeq adapters. Sequencing of libraries was performed on an Illumina NovaSeq with 2 x 150 bp paired-end reads. For the original study's pipeline: Demultiplexing of reads and collapsing into UMI-guided consensus sequences were performed with migec v1.2.7. With mixcr v2.1.11, UMI consensuses were aligned to TRA and TRB V and J templates and assembled into clonotypes. A clonotype was counted as expanded or contracted only when both edgeR and NoisET called the clonotype significant, with the noise models trained on biological replicates. For edgeR calls, a false discovery rate-adjusted p below 0.01 and a log2 fold-change threshold of 1 were applied. PCA with hierarchical clustering of max-normalized trajectories of the 1000 most abundant clonotypes was used as exploratory dynamics analysis. Separately sequenced CD4+ and CD8+ repertoires were used to assign the CD4 or CD8 phenotype of responding clones. TCRdb reanalyzed the raw reads on its own, using fastp at Q25 for trimming and MiXCR for clone calling, and kept in-frame beta chains. Every CDR3 protein is listed once, alongside the most common genes and DNA of its rows. TCRdb's processing, not the study's, gives the V and J calls here. This sample holds hundreds of thousands of distinct CDR3 sequences; 15% to 20% were observed only once. The ten top clones hold around 20% of the sample.

V trim: 5 bases; J trim: 0 bases; unmatched bases: 8. The germline V gene (reference sequence) supplies CDR1 LGHDT and CDR2 YNNKEL. Including the terminal cysteine and phenylalanine, the CDR3 comprises 16 residues. Solely the CDR3 DNA is kept, with 48 bases framed from the first base. Sequencing was done on a sample of PBMCs or a T cell subset sorted from them (not recorded which). The chain employs TRBV3-1 and TRBJ2-7; 9 central nucleotides agree with TRBD1. This sequence originates from a man between 18 and 35 years old who had mild COVID-19 (a few samples of this study predate the infection). The sample titles of this study are shuffled in the database, so cell type and time point are left out; the donor was told from shared clones. The nucleotide sequence is TGTGCCAGCAGCTCGCTGACAGGGGGGATCTCCTACGAGCAGTACTTC. Its translation reads: CASSSLTGGISYEQYF.